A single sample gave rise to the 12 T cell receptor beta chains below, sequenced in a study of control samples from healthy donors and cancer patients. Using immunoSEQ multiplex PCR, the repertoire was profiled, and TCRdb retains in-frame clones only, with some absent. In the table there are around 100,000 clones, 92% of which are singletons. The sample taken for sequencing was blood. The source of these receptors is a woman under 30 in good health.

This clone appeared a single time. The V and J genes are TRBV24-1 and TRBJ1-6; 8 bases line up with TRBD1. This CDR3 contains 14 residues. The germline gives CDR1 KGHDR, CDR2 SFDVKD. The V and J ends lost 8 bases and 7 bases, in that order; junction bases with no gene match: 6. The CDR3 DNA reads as TGTGCCACCACATGCCGGGACAGGAATTCACCCCTCCACTTT. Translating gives CATTCRDRNSPLHF.

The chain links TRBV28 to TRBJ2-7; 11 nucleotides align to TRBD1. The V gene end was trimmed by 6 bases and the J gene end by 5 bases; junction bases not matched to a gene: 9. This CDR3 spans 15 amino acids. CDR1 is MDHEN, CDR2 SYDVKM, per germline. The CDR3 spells CASRWPGTGGHEQYF. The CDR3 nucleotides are TGTGCCAGCAGGTGGCCCGGGACAGGGGGACACGAGCAGTACTTC.

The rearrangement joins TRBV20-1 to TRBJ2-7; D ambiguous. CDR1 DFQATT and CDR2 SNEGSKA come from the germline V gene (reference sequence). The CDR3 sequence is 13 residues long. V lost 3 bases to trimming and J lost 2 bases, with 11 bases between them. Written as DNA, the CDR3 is TGCAGTGCTAGTTACCCAGGAACCTACGAGCAGTACTTC. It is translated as CSASYPGTYEQYF.

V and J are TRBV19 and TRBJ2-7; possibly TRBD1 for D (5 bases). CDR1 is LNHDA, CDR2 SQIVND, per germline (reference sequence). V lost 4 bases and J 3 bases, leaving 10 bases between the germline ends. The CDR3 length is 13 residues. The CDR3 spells CASSRQINYEQYF. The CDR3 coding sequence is TGTGCCAGTAGTAGACAGATTAACTACGAGCAGTACTTC.

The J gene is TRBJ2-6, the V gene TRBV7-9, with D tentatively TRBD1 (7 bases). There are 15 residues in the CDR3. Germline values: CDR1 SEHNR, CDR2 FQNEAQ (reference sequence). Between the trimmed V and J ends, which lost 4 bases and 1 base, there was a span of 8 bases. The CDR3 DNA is TGTGCCAGCAGCTCAGGGGGGTCTGGGGCCAACGTCCTGACTTTC. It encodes CASSSGGSGANVLTF.

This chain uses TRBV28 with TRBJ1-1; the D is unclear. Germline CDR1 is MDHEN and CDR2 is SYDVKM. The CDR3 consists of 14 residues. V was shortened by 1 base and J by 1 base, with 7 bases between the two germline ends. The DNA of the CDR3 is TGTGCCAGCAGTTTATCTCCCCCGAACACTGAAGCTTTCTTT. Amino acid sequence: CASSLSPPNTEAFF.

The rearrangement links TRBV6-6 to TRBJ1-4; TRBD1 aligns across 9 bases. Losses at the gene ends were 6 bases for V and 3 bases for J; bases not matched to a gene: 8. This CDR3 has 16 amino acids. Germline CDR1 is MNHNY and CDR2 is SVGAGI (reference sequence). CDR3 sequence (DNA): TGTGCCAGCAGACCGACAGGGGGGATAGCTAATGAAAAACTGTTTTTT. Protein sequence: CASRPTGGIANEKLFF.

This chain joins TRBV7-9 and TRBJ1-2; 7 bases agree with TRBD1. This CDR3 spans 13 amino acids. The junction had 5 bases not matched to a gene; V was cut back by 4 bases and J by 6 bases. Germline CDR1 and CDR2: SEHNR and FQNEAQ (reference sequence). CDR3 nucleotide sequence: TGTGCCAGCAGCTCCTGGGGACAGAATGGCTACACCTTC. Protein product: CASSSWGQNGYTF.

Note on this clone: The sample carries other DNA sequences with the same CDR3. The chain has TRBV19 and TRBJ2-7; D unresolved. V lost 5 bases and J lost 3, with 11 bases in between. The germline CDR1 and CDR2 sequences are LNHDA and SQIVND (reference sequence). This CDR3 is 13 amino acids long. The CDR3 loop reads CASSLRANYEQYF. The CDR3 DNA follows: TGTGCCAGTAGTTTAAGGGCTAACTACGAGCAGTACTTC. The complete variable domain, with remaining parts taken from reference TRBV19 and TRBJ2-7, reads DGGITQSPKYLFRKEGQNVTLSCEQNLNHDAMYWYRQDPGQGLRLIYYSQIVNDFQKGDIAEGYSVSREKKESFPLTVTSAQKNPTAFYLCASSLRANYEQYFGPGTRLTVT.

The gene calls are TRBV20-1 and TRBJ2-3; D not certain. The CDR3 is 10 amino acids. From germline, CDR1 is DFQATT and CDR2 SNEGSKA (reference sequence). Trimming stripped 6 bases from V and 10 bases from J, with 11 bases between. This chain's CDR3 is CSAQTLAQYF. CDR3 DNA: TGCAGTGCCCAGACCCTTGCGCAGTATTTT.

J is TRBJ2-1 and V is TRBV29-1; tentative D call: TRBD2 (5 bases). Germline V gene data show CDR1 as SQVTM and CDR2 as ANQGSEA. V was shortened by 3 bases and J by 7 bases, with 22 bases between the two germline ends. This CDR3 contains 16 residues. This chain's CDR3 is CSVEGVLGSSRNEQFF. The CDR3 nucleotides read TGCAGCGTTGAGGGAGTGTTAGGCTCAAGTCGTAATGAGCAGTTCTTC.

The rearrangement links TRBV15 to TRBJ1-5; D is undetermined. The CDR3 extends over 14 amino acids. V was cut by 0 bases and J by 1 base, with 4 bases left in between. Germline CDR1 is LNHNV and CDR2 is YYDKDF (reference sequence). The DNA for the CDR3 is TGTGCCACCAGCAGAGATAGGAGCAATCAGCCCCAGCATTTT. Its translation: CATSRDRSNQPQHF. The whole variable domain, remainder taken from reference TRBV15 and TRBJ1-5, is DAMVIQNPRYQVTQFGKPVTLSCSQTLNHNVMYWYQQKSSQAPKLLFHYYDKDFNNEADTPDNFQSRRPNTSFCFLDIRSPGLGDTAMYLCATSRDRSNQPQHFGDGTRLSIL.